The present TCR beta chain was sequenced within a study of blood T cells in healthy people across ages. Notes on the study in general: Per million T cells, TCR beta diversity dropped roughly linearly as age increased.

Then a second PCR, running roughly 7 to 12 cycles, was carried out with a sample-barcoded 5' primer and a J-beta primer mix. Every cDNA molecule bore a tag from a template-switch adaptor containing 12 random nucleotides. Sequencing of every sample gave 2.5 million or more CDR3-containing paired-end reads. TCRdb processed the 5' RACE reads anew with MiXCR; each CDR3 protein has one entry. The sample consists of approximately 850,000 distinct CDR3 sequences, about 42% of them appearing once. About this clonotype itself: The target antigen is unknown.

Between the trimmed V and J ends, which lost 1 base and 0 bases, there was a span of 16 bases. The germline V gene has CDR1 MNHNS and CDR2 SASEGT. CDR3 length: 18 residues. The sample comprised blood. The genes are TRBV6-1 and TRBJ2-1; D unresolved. The TCR sequence derives from a man aged 55 to 70 in good health. The CDR3 DNA follows: TGTGCCAGCAGTGAAGGACTTTCGACAACCAGCTCCTACAATGAGCAGTTCTTC. Its protein is CASSEGLSTTSSYNEQFF.